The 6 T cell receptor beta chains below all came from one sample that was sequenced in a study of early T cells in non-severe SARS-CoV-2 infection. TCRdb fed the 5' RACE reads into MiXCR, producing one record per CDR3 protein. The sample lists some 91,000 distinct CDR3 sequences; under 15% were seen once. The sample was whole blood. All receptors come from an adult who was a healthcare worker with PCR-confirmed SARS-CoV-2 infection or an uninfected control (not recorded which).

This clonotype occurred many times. The DNA of the CDR3 is TGTGCCAGTAGTATAAGCCCGGGAGATACGCAGTATTTT. This sequence encodes CASSISPGDTQYF. The chain couples TRBV19 to TRBJ2-3; D gene ambiguous. V dropped 2 bases and J dropped 5 bases, with 8 bases sitting between them. Germline values: CDR1 LNHDA, CDR2 SQIVND (reference sequence). The CDR3 consists of 13 residues. Supplemented by reference TRBV19 and TRBJ2-3, the full variable domain reads DGGITQSPKYLFRKEGQNVTLSCEQNLNHDAMYWYRQDPGQGLRLIYYSQIVNDFQKGDIAEGYSVSREKKESFPLTVTSAQKNPTAFYLCASSISPGDTQYFGPGTRLTVL.

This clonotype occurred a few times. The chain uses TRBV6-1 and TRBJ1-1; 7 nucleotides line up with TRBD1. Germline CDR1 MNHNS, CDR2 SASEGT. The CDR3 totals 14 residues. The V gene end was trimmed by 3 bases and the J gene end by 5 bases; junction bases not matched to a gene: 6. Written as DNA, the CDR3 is TGTGCCAGCAGTGATTGGCAGGGGGAGACTGAAGCTTTCTTT. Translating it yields CASSDWQGETEAFF.

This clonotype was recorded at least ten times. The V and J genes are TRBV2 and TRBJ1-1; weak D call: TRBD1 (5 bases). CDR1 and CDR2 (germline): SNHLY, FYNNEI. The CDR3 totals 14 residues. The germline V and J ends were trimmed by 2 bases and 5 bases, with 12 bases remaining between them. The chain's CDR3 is CASSERGTRTEAFF. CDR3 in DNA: TGTGCCAGCAGTGAAAGGGGCACAAGGACTGAAGCTTTCTTT. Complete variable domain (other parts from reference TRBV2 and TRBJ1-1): EPEVTQTPSHQVTQMGQEVILRCVPISNHLYFYWYRQILGQKVEFLVSFYNNEISEKSEIFDDQFSVERPDGSNFTLKIRSTKLEDSAMYFCASSERGTRTEAFFGQGTRLTVV.

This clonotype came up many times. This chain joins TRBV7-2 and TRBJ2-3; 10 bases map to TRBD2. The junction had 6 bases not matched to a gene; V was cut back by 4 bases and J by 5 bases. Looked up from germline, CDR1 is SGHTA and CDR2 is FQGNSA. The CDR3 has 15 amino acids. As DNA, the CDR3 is TGTGCCAGCAGCTCTCTAGCGGGAGCAGGAGATACGCAGTATTTT. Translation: CASSSLAGAGDTQYF.

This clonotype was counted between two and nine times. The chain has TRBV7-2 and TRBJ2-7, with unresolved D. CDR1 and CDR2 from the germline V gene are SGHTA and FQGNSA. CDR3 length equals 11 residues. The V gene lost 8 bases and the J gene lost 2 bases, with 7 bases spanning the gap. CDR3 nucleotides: TGTGCCAGCGGGTCAACCTACGAGCAGTACTTC. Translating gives CASGSTYEQYF. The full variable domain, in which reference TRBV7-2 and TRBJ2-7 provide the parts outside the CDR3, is GAGVSQSPSNKVTEKGKDVELRCDPISGHTALYWYRQSLGQGLEFLIYFQGNSAPDKSGLPSDRFSAERTGGSVSTLTIQRTQQEDSAVYLCASGSTYEQYFGPGTRLTVT.

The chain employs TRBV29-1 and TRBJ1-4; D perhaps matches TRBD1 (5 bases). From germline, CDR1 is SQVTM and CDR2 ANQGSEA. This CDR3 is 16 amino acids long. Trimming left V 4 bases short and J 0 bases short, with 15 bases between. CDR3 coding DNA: TGCAGCGTTGCCGGGACGGCCCTTGCAACTAATGAAAAACTGTTTTTT. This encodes CSVAGTALATNEKLFF.